The clone carrying this TCR beta chain was detected ten times or more. Its cognate antigen is unknown. From RNA transcripts, TCR beta CDR3 regions were amplified. The HTBI set primed first-round TCR CDR3 RT-PCR. TCRdb independently ran MiXCR on the multiplex PCR reads; one entry per CDR3 protein. The profile shows about 260,000 distinct CDR3 sequences, less than 20% of them singletons. This sample is part of a study of T cells in Graves' hyperthyroidism and ophthalmopathy. Study-wide findings and caveats: A model of 13 V-J pairs discriminated ophthalmopathy from stable hyperthyroidism. Ophthalmopathy onset followed model prediction by a median about 6.5 months.

Disease lasting under 3 months, a NOSPECS grade of at least 4, and a Clinical Activity Score of at least 3 were features of the ophthalmopathy patients. Exclusion of patients followed from uncontrolled infection, other autoimmune disease, pregnancy or lactation. Sample: blood. The receptor was isolated from a woman younger than 30 with Graves' ophthalmopathy.

CDR3 loop: CASSLWTSGSHEQYF. Here the CDR3 DNA reads TGTGCCAGCAGCCTATGGACTAGCGGGAGCCACGAGCAGTACTTC. J is TRBJ2-7 and V is TRBV3-1; 13 bases are a match to TRBD2. Germline CDR1 and CDR2: LGHDT and YNNKEL (reference sequence). This CDR3 region has 15 residues. Germline trimming cut 4 bases from V and 5 bases from J; bases unmatched to any gene: 5.